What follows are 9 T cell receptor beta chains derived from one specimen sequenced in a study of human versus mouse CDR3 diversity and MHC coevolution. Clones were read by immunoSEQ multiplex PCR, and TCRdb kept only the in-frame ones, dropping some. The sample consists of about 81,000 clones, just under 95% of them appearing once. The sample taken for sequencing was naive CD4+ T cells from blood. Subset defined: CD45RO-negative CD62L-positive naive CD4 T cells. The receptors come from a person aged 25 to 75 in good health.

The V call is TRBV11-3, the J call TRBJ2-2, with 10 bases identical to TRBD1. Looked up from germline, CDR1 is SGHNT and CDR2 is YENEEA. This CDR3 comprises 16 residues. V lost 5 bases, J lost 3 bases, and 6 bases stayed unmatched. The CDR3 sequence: CASSPDRGQDTGELFF. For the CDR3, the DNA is TGTGCCAGCAGCCCCGACAGGGGGCAAGACACCGGGGAGCTGTTTTTT.

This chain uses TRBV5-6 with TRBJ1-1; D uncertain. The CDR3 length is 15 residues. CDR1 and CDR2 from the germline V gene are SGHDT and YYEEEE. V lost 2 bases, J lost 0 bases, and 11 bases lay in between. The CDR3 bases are TGTGCCAGCAGCTTATTCGGGAGGTTGAACACTGAAGCTTTCTTT. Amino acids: CASSLFGRLNTEAFF.

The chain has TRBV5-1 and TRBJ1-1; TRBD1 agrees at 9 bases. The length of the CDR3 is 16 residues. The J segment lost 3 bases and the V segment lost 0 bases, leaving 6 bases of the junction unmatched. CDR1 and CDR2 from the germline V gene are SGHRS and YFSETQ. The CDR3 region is CASSLAQQGAHTEAFF. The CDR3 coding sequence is TGCGCCAGCAGCTTGGCACAACAGGGGGCGCACACTGAAGCTTTCTTT.

In DNA, the CDR3 is TGTGCCAGCAAAGGCGGGGGCATACAAGAGACCCAGTACTTC. This encodes CASKGGGIQETQYF. The chain couples TRBV6-5 to TRBJ2-5, with D possibly matching TRBD2 (7 bases). The CDR3 is 14 amino acids. V lost 7 bases and J 2 bases, leaving 14 bases between the germline ends. Germline-derived CDR1 and CDR2 are MNHEY and SVGAGI.

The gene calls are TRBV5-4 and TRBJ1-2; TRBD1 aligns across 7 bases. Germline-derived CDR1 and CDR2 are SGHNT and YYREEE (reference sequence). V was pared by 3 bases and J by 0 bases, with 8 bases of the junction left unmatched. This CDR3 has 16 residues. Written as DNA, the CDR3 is TGTGCCAGCAGCTACGGGACAGATCAAGCTAACTATGGCTACACCTTC. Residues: CASSYGTDQANYGYTF.

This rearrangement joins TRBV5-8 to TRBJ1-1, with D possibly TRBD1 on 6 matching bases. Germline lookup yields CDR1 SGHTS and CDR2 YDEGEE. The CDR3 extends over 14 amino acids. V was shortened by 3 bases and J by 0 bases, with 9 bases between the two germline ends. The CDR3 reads CASSSTGMNTEAFF. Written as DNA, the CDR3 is TGTGCCAGCAGCTCGACAGGCATGAACACTGAAGCTTTCTTT.

CDR3 in amino acids: CASSPRTDSYNEQFF. The CDR3 bases are TGCGCCAGCAGCCCGCGGACAGACTCCTACAATGAGCAGTTCTTC. This chain uses TRBV5-1 with TRBJ2-1, with D tentatively TRBD1 (6 bases). CDR1 and CDR2 (germline): SGHRS, YFSETQ. The length of the CDR3 is 15 residues. The V gene lost 4 bases and the J gene lost 0 bases, with 11 bases spanning the gap. Full variable domain (remainder filled in from reference TRBV5-1 and TRBJ2-1): KAGVTQTPRYLIKTRGQQVTLSCSPISGHRSVSWYQQTPGQGLQFLFEYFSETQRNKGNFPGRFSGRQFSNSRSEMNVSTLELGDSALYLCASSPRTDSYNEQFFGPGTRLTVL.

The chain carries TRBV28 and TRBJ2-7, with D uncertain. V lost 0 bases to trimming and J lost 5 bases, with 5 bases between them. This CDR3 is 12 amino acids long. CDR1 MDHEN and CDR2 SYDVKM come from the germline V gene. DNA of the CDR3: TGTGCCAGCAGTTTATGGAGTAACGAGCAGTACTTC. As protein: CASSLWSNEQYF.

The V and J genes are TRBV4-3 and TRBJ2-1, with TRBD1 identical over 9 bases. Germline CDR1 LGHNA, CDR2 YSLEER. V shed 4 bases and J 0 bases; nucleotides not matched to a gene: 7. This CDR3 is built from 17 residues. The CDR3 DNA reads TGCGCCAGCAGCCCCTCTGGACAGGGGAGCTCCTACAATGAGCAGTTCTTC. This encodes CASSPSGQGSSYNEQFF.